This T cell receptor beta chain was found in a study of regulatory T cells in long-lasting Graves disease. Study-wide context: Graves' patients, diagnosed recently, had received antithyroid drugs under 3 months.

The time point is: newly diagnosed GD, antithyroid drugs for less than 3 months. Construction of the TCR library relied on RNA isolated from PBMCs. Libraries of TCR beta came from iRepertoire HTBI primers plus Arm-PCR of CDR3 regions. Each CDR3 protein is one row after TCRdb ran MiXCR on the multiplex PCR reads. The table records 350,000 to 450,000 distinct CDR3 sequences, about 11% of them present only once. Overall study results and limits: Because few samples were included, accuracy may have been lower.

This clonotype has just a few counts. Its antigen is unidentified. Germline values: CDR1 PRHDT, CDR2 FYEKMQ (reference sequence). Between the trimmed V and J ends, which lost 0 bases and 3 bases, there was a span of 9 bases. CDR3 length: 14 residues. The same data also went into a second study, on T cells in Graves' hyperthyroidism and ophthalmopathy. From that second work: On the basis of clinical symptoms, serum thyroxine and TRAb, thyroid ultrasound and orbital computed tomography, diagnoses were made. Blood also showed most of the thyroid clonotypes that were expanded above 0.001.

Sequences were derived from peripheral blood mononuclear cells (PBMCs), sampled at new diagnosis, from a patient treated with antithyroid drugs. The sequence was obtained from a woman between 18 and 29 years old with Graves disease. V gene TRBV13 combines with J gene TRBJ2-7, with D uncertain. The CDR3 DNA reads TGTGCCAGCAGCTTAGGGTCACCAAACTACGAGCAGTACTTC. Amino acids: CASSLGSPNYEQYF. The complete variable domain, with remaining parts taken from reference TRBV13 and TRBJ2-7, reads AAGVIQSPRHLIKEKRETATLKCYPIPRHDTVYWYQQGPGQDPQFLISFYEKMQSDKGSIPDRFSAQQFSDYHSELNMSSLELGDSALYFCASSLGSPNYEQYFGPGTRLTVT.